This is a list of T cell receptor beta chains from one sample in a study of shared clonotypes between healthy human individuals. The assay was immunoSEQ multiplex PCR, and TCRdb's table has in-frame clones only and misses some. The data show about 2.4 million clones, 93% seen once. Sequenced input: naive CD4+ T cells from PBMCs. The source is a man younger than 35 in good health. Some clones in this sample may be carry-over from other donors' samples. Each CDR3 is given with its conserved first and last residue. D genes are given only for firm matches. Clone size, where shown, is once, few, many, or a class for clones that have expanded.

D gene,V gene,J gene,clone size,CDR3 DNA,CDR3 protein
-,TRBV6-5,TRBJ1-5,-,TGTGCCACCAGGGCATCAGGCGGCAGCAATCAGCCCCAGCATTTT,CATRASGGSNQPQHF
TRBD1,TRBV5-1,TRBJ2-5,once,TGCGCCAGCAGCTTGAGCTTAACAGGGGCCGAGACCCAGTACTTC,CASSLSLTGAETQYF
TRBD2,TRBV7-2,TRBJ2-7,-,TGTGCCAGCAGCTTAGCCGGGACTAGCGCCCCCTACGAGCAGTACTTC,CASSLAGTSAPYEQYF
TRBD2,TRBV6-1,TRBJ2-3,-,TGTGCCAGCAGTGAATCCCGGACTAGCGGGATCCTGGATACGCAGTATTTT,CASSESRTSGILDTQYF
-,TRBV5-1,TRBJ2-1,-,TGCGCCAGCAGCATAGATAATGAGCAGTTCTTC,CASSIDNEQFF
-,TRBV19,TRBJ2-7,-,TGTGCCAGTAGTACAGGGGTGTCCTATATCTACGAGCAGTACTTC,CASSTGVSYIYEQYF
-,TRBV2,TRBJ2-6,-,TGTGCCAGCACCCAGGAGGGTGGGGCCAACGTCCTGACTTTC,CASTQEGGANVLTF
-,TRBV18,TRBJ2-6,-,TGTGCCAGCTCGGGCTCTGGGGCCAACGTCCTGACTTTC,CASSGSGANVLTF
TRBD2,TRBV5-1,TRBJ2-3,-,TGCGCCAGCAGCCGGGGACTAGCGGGAACGTATACGCAGTATTTT,CASSRGLAGTYTQYF
-,TRBV4-1,TRBJ1-1,-,TGCGCCAGCAGCCACCTACCTATGAACACTGAAGCTTTCTTT,CASSHLPMNTEAFF
-,TRBV5-4,TRBJ2-7,-,TGTGCCAGCAGCGAAGGGCTCTCCTACGAGCAGTACTTC,CASSEGLSYEQYF
-,TRBV27,TRBJ1-5,-,TGTGCCAGCAGTCTGATGGGGGCAGGCAATCAGCCCCAGCATTTT,CASSLMGAGNQPQHF
TRBD2,TRBV5-1,TRBJ2-7,-,TGCGCCAGCAGCTTGACGGGAGGACCGTACGAGCAGTACTTC,CASSLTGGPYEQYF
-,TRBV7-2,TRBJ2-5,-,TGTGCCAGCAGCTTTTTTGACCAGGAGACCCAGTACTTC,CASSFFDQETQYF
-,TRBV27,TRBJ1-4,once,TGTGCCAGCAGTTCGTCCGGGCCAAATAATGAAAAACTGTTTTTT,CASSSSGPNNEKLFF
TRBD2,TRBV11-2,TRBJ2-2,-,TGTGCCAGCAGCTTAATCCGTCGGGAGGCTGGCGGGGAGCTGTTTTTT,CASSLIRREAGGELFF
-,TRBV28,TRBJ2-7,-,TGTGCCAGCAGGTCGGGATTAGGGTACGAGCAGTACTTC,CASRSGLGYEQYF
-,TRBV5-6,TRBJ2-5,-,TGTGCCAGCAGCCTAATAAAAGAGACCCAGTACTTC,CASSLIKETQYF
-,TRBV18,TRBJ1-2,-,TGTGCCAGCTCAGCCTTCCCTTTAGGGACAACTAACTATGGCTACACCTTC,CASSAFPLGTTNYGYTF
-,TRBV28,TRBJ1-2,once,TGTGCCAGCAGTTTGTCAGACAGTGGCTACACCTTC,CASSLSDSGYTF
-,TRBV9,TRBJ1-5,-,TGTGCCAGCAGCGTAGGGGACGGGCAGCCCCAGCATTTT,CASSVGDGQPQHF
TRBD1,TRBV7-2,TRBJ1-4,-,TGTGCCAGCCGGGAGGACCCAGGGGGAAATGAAAAACTGTTTTTT,CASREDPGGNEKLFF
TRBD2,TRBV19,TRBJ2-7,-,TGTGCCAGTAGTGTAAGCGGGAGCGACTACGAGCAGTACTTC,CASSVSGSDYEQYF
-,TRBV18,TRBJ1-2,-,TGTGCCAGCTCACCACGGCGCCAGGGGATTAACTATGGCTACACCTTC,CASSPRRQGINYGYTF
TRBD2,TRBV7-3,TRBJ2-1,-,TGTGCCAGCAGCGCCCTAGCGGGAAGGATCAGCGAGCAGTTCTTC,CASSALAGRISEQFF
TRBD1,TRBV27,TRBJ1-3,-,TGTGCCAGCAGTTACAGGGGGCTTTCTGGAAACACCATATATTTT,CASSYRGLSGNTIYF
TRBD1,TRBV28,TRBJ1-2,-,TGTGCCTTGAGGACAGGGAGTAGTGGCTACACCTTC,CALRTGSSGYTF
-,TRBV6-5,TRBJ1-2,-,TGTGCCAGCCACCCCCGACAGAGATTTTATGGCTACACCTTC,CASHPRQRFYGYTF
TRBD2,TRBV5-1,TRBJ2-3,-,TGCGCCAGCAGCTTGGGAGGGACTAGCGGGAGCACAGATACGCAGTATTTT,CASSLGGTSGSTDTQYF
TRBD2,TRBV19,TRBJ2-7,-,TGTGCCAGTAGTTGGCGGGGGGCCTACGAGCAGTACTTC,CASSWRGAYEQYF
-,TRBV25-1,TRBJ1-5,-,TGTGCCAGCAGTGGCACAGGGACTCAGCCCCAGCATTTT,CASSGTGTQPQHF
-,TRBV5-1,TRBJ2-7,-,TGCGCCAGCAGCTTGGGACTCATCTATAAGGAGCAGTACTTC,CASSLGLIYKEQYF
-,TRBV5-1,TRBJ1-1,once,TGCGCCAGCAGCTCGGACCGGCCCGGCGGGACTGAAGCTTTCTTT,CASSSDRPGGTEAFF
TRBD2,TRBV2,TRBJ2-3,once,TGTGCCAGCAGTGAAGTTAGCGGGAGGGTCACAGATACGCAGTATTTT,CASSEVSGRVTDTQYF
TRBD2,TRBV7-9,TRBJ2-1,-,TGTGCCAGCAGCTTAAACAGCGGGAGGATATACAATGAGCAGTTCTTC,CASSLNSGRIYNEQFF
-,TRBV4-1,TRBJ2-1,-,TGCGCCAGCAGCCAAGATCAGTTGAGCGGATACAATGAGCAGTTCTTC,CASSQDQLSGYNEQFF
-,TRBV5-1,TRBJ1-2,-,TGCGCCAGCAGCTTGATCCTGGGGGCTGGCTACACCTTC,CASSLILGAGYTF
-,TRBV7-8,TRBJ2-1,-,TGTGCCAGCAGCTTAGGGGGCCGGACGATCAATGAGCAGTTCTTC,CASSLGGRTINEQFF
-,TRBV6-6,TRBJ1-2,-,TGTGCCAGCAGTAAAACAAATACTAACTATGGCTACACCTTC,CASSKTNTNYGYTF
-,TRBV20-1,TRBJ2-5,-,TGCAGTGCTGGTGGGGAGACCCAGTACTTC,CSAGGETQYF
-,TRBV19,TRBJ1-1,once,TGTGCCAGTAGTATAGTGGCGGTGGCGAACACTGAAGCTTTCTTT,CASSIVAVANTEAFF
-,TRBV5-4,TRBJ1-2,-,TGTGCCAGCAGCTTAAGAGGGAACTATGGCTACACCTTC,CASSLRGNYGYTF
-,TRBV6-6,TRBJ1-6,-,TGTGCCAGCAGTGAGGAGGCACCCCTCCACTTT,CASSEEAPLHF
TRBD2,TRBV29-1,TRBJ2-5,-,TGCAGCGTCTCCCCGGGACTAGCGGGAGAGACCCAGTACTTC,CSVSPGLAGETQYF
TRBD1,TRBV5-4,TRBJ1-3,-,TGTGCCAGCAGCAAGGGACAGGCTCGTTCCGGAAACACCATATATTTT,CASSKGQARSGNTIYF
TRBD1,TRBV7-6,TRBJ2-7,-,TGTGCCAGCAGAGAGGGACAGGACTACGAGCAGTACTTC,CASREGQDYEQYF
-,TRBV7-9,TRBJ2-2,-,TGTGCCAGCAGACATGTCGCGAACACCGGGGAGCTGTTTTTT,CASRHVANTGELFF
-,TRBV5-4,TRBJ2-3,-,TGTGCCAGCAGCTTGGATGCGGACACAGATACGCAGTATTTT,CASSLDADTDTQYF
TRBD1,TRBV27,TRBJ2-5,-,TGTGCCAGCAGCACGACAGGGCGAGAGACCCAGTACTTC,CASSTTGRETQYF
TRBD1,TRBV5-1,TRBJ1-1,-,TGCGCCAGCAGCCCCAGGGGGGGAGGGAACACTGAAGCTTTCTTT,CASSPRGGGNTEAFF
TRBD2,TRBV19,TRBJ2-1,-,TGTGCCAGTAAAGGACTAGCGGGAGTGGTTTGGGGGCAGTTCTTC,CASKGLAGVVWGQFF
-,TRBV5-6,TRBJ2-5,-,TGTGCCAGCAGCTTAGGGCCAGAAGAGACCCAGTACTTC,CASSLGPEETQYF